Shown below are 12 T cell receptor beta chains from a single sample sequenced in a study of OX40 agonist ivuxolimab in advanced cancers. Profiled with immunoSEQ multiplex PCR; TCRdb holds only in-frame clones, not every one. The sample includes about 58,000 clones, roughly nine tenths of them seen just once. The sequenced sample was CD4+ or CD8+ T cells sorted from blood, obtained in a trial of the OX40 agonist ivuxolimab. These receptors came from an adult with an advanced solid tumor such as melanoma, head and neck, liver or kidney cancer.

J is TRBJ2-1 and V is TRBV27, with 11 bases identical to TRBD2. The CDR3 is made up of 16 amino acids. Germline V gene sequence: CDR1 MNHEY, CDR2 SMNVEV (reference sequence). The V segment lost 7 bases and the J segment 7 bases; nucleotides outside the gene matches: 12. The DNA for the CDR3 is TGTGCCAGCAAGATATTTAGCGGGAGGGCCGGTAATGAGCAGTTCTTC. Translation: CASKIFSGRAGNEQFF.

The chain is built from TRBV9 and TRBJ2-2, with D maybe TRBD1 (6 bases). The CDR3 loop spans 14 amino acids. V gave up 2 bases and J gave up 7 bases, with 12 bases separating them. Germline CDR1 reads SGDLS; CDR2 reads YYNGEE. The CDR3 DNA sequence: TGTGCCAGCAGCGTCTTGGGGGCCGACGGGGAGCTGTTTTTT. Its protein product is CASSVLGADGELFF.

The J gene is TRBJ2-3, the V gene TRBV27; perhaps TRBD1 as D (5 bases). This CDR3 is built from 16 residues. The ends were cut back, 3 bases at V and 1 base at J, with 14 bases in the middle. The V gene's germline CDR1 is MNHEY and CDR2 SMNVEV (reference sequence). The CDR3, as DNA: TGTGCCAGCAGTTTGGGCCTAGGGGCGGGCACAGATACGCAGTATTTT. This sequence encodes CASSLGLGAGTDTQYF.

The chain employs TRBV19 and TRBJ2-1, with D unclear. This CDR3 is built from 14 residues. Looked up from germline, CDR1 is LNHDA and CDR2 is SQIVND (reference sequence). V lost 2 bases, J lost 6 bases, and 11 bases lay in between. CDR3 residues: CASSIYQDANEQFF. The CDR3 DNA reads as TGTGCCAGTAGTATATATCAGGATGCCAATGAGCAGTTCTTC.

The chain employs TRBV5-1 and TRBJ2-7, with D maybe TRBD2 (5 bases). CDR3 size: 13 residues. Per the germline V gene, CDR1 is SGHRS and CDR2 is YFSETQ. Trimming took 0 bases from V and 5 from J, leaving 9 bases between them. Written as DNA, the CDR3 is TGCGCCAGCAGCTTGGTGGAGGACCACGAGCAGTACTTC. It is translated as CASSLVEDHEQYF.

This chain connects TRBV6-6 to TRBJ1-1, with a tentative D call TRBD1 (5 bases). The CDR3 runs 15 residues. Trimming took off 10 bases at V and 0 bases at J, with 18 bases between the two ends. From germline, CDR1 is MNHNY and CDR2 SVGAGI (reference sequence). CDR3 coding DNA: TGTGCCACCGGCGCGGCAGGGAATTTGAACACTGAAGCTTTCTTT. This encodes CATGAAGNLNTEAFF.

This chain links TRBV2 with TRBJ2-5; 15 nucleotides line up with TRBD2. The CDR3 runs 18 residues. The junction had 8 bases not matched to a gene; V was cut back by 6 bases and J by 0 bases. Germline CDR1 and CDR2: SNHLY and FYNNEI. CDR3 DNA sequence: TGTGCCAGCAGGTGGACTAGCGGGAGGGCCCCTCACCAAGAGACCCAGTACTTC. Its translation is CASRWTSGRAPHQETQYF.

This clone was observed once. The V call is TRBV23-1, the J call TRBJ1-6, with D unclear. TRBV23-1 is placed among ORFs of uncertain function. The CDR3 consists of 12 residues. The V gene lost 2 bases and the J gene lost 10 bases, with 6 bases spanning the gap. As DNA, the CDR3 is TGCGCCAGCAGTCAACCTGGATCACCCCTCCACTTT. It codes for CASSQPGSPLHF.

V and J are TRBV28 and TRBJ1-3, with D perhaps TRBD1 (5 bases). The CDR3 has 15 residues. CDR1 is MDHEN and CDR2 is SYDVKM in the germline V gene. Trimming cost V 2 bases and J 0 bases, with 8 bases left between them. For the CDR3, the DNA is TGTGCCAGCAGTTTACTGGGGCGCTCTGGAAACACCATATATTTT. Amino acids: CASSLLGRSGNTIYF.

The chain carries TRBV30 and TRBJ1-3; D not resolved. The CDR3 sequence is 15 residues long. The V gene lost 0 bases and the J gene lost 0 bases, with 9 bases spanning the gap. Germline V CDR1 and CDR2: GTSNPN, SVGIG (reference sequence). DNA for the CDR3: TGTGCCTGGAGTGTAAACCGGGCCTCTGGAAACACCATATATTTT. Translated, it gives CAWSVNRASGNTIYF.

The chain recombines TRBV19 with TRBJ1-5; D is perhaps TRBD1 (6 bases). V lost 6 bases, J lost 6 bases, and 15 bases lay in between. Germline values: CDR1 LNHDA, CDR2 SQIVND (reference sequence). The CDR3 loop spans 14 amino acids. CDR3 amino acids: CASSPDRFSQPQHF. The CDR3 DNA is TGTGCCAGTAGCCCAGACAGGTTCAGTCAGCCCCAGCATTTT.

The CDR3 DNA is TGTGCCAGCTCACCACCTTCAGGGATCTACGAGCAGTACTTC. Translating it yields CASSPPSGIYEQYF. V gene TRBV18 combines with J gene TRBJ2-7; D might be TRBD1 (5 bases). Per the germline V gene, CDR1 is KGHSH and CDR2 is LQKENI. The CDR3 is 14 amino acids. Trimming stripped 0 bases from V and 3 bases from J, with 9 bases between. Full variable domain (rest looked up from reference TRBV18 and TRBJ2-7): NAGVMQNPRHLVRRRGQEARLRCSPMKGHSHVYWYRQLPEEGLKFMVYLQKENIIDESGMPKERFSAEFPKEGPSILRIQQVVRGDSAAYFCASSPPSGIYEQYFGPGTRLTVT.